This TCR beta chain originates from a study of blood T cell repertoires in COVID-19. Study in general: The United States, Italy and Spain provided the acute and convalescent COVID-19 samples. From T cells, B-cell-depleted T cells, or PBMCs came the material, which was cDNA or gDNA.

The CDR3 is 15 residues long. The V gene lost 4 bases and the J gene lost 2 bases, with 11 bases spanning the gap. Germline V gene sequence: CDR1 KGHSH, CDR2 LQKENI. Original data processing: Estimates of nucleated cell counts were drawn from the amplification of reference gene primers. Data came from immunoSEQ multiplex PCR; TCRdb stores just in-frame clones and leaves some out. Clonal size and the V and J genes are those of that table, whereas D and trimming came from the DNA. The sample contains around 99,000 clones, approximately 90% of which appear only once. The receptor's source is a man aged 50-59 years with acute or convalescent COVID-19. The chain joins TRBV18 to TRBJ1-4; D might be TRBD1 (5 bases). Material for sequencing was peripheral blood. CDR3 sequence: CASSRLGATNEKLFF. CDR3 nucleotides: TGTGCCAGCTCACGGCTAGGGGCGACTAATGAAAAACTGTTTTTT.